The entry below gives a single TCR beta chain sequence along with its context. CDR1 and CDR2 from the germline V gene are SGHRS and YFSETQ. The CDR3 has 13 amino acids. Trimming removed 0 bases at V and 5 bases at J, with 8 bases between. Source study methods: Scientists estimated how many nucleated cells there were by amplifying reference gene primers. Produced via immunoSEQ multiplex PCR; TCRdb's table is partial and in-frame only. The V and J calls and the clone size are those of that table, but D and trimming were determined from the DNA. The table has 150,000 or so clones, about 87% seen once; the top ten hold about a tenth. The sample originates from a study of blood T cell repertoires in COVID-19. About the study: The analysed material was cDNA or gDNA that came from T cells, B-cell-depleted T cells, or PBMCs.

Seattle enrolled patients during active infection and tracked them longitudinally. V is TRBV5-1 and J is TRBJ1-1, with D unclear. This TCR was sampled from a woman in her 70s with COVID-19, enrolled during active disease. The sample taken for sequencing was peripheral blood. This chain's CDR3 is CASSLDSLTEAFF. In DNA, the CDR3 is TGCGCCAGCAGCTTGGACAGTTTGACTGAAGCTTTCTTT.